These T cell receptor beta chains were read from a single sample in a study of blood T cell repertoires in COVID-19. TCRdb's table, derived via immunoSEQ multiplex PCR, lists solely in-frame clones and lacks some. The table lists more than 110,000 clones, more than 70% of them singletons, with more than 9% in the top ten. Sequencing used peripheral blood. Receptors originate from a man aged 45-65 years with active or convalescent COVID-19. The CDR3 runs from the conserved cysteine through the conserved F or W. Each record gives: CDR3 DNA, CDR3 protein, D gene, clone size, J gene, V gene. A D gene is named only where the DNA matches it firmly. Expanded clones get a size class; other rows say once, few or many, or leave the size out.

TGTGCCAGCAGCTTACTCCAACACAGCACAGATACGCAGTATTTT | CASSLLQHSTDTQYF | - | once | TRBJ2-3 | TRBV13
TGTGCCAGCAGTGAACTCACAGGCTTGGAACTGTTTTTT | CASSELTGLELFF | - | - | TRBJ1-4 | TRBV6-1
TGTGCCAGCAGCCCACGACAGTACACTGAAGCTTTCTTT | CASSPRQYTEAFF | - | - | TRBJ1-1 | TRBV7-9
TGCGCCAGCAGCCAATCCTTAATACTAGCGGGAGTCTCCGAGCAGTACTTC | CASSQSLILAGVSEQYF | TRBD2 | - | TRBJ2-7 | TRBV4-1
TGTGCCAGCAGTTCCCAGCGGGAGGGCTACGAGCAGTACTTC | CASSSQREGYEQYF | TRBD2 | once | TRBJ2-7 | TRBV27
TGTGCCGGTGACAAAGGCTATGGCTACACCTTC | CAGDKGYGYTF | - | - | TRBJ1-2 | TRBV30
TGTGCCAGCAGACCGACAGGGGGCGGGTATGGCTACACCTTC | CASRPTGGGYGYTF | TRBD1 | once | TRBJ1-2 | TRBV28
TGTGCCAGCAGCCCGGGTTCAGCAACTAATGAAAAACTGTTTTTT | CASSPGSATNEKLFF | - | - | TRBJ1-4 | TRBV7-2
TGTGCCAGCACAATTAGCGGGAGCTACAATGAGCAGTTCTTC | CASTISGSYNEQFF | TRBD2 | - | TRBJ2-1 | TRBV7-9
TGTGCCTCTCTGGGCGGGACCCGCGTGGCTGGAAACACCATATATTTT | CASLGGTRVAGNTIYF | - | - | TRBJ1-3 | TRBV30
TGTGCCAGCAGTTACTCGACCCGACAGGTGGGCTATGGCTACACCTTC | CASSYSTRQVGYGYTF | - | - | TRBJ1-2 | TRBV6-6
TGTGCCAGCAGCTCCGCGGGCAATGAGCAGTTCTTC | CASSSAGNEQFF | - | - | TRBJ2-1 | TRBV7-2
TGTGCCACCAGCAGAGGGCTAGCGGGAGTCACAGATACGCAGTATTTT | CATSRGLAGVTDTQYF | TRBD2 | - | TRBJ2-3 | TRBV15
TGTGCCAGCAGTCCCTCGAAGGGGCAGGGACAGCCCCAGCATTTT | CASSPSKGQGQPQHF | - | - | TRBJ1-5 | TRBV6-2/TRBV6-3
TGTGCCAGCAGCTTGGGAGGTAGCGGGAGAAAGGCAGATACGCAGTATTTT | CASSLGGSGRKADTQYF | TRBD2 | - | TRBJ2-3 | TRBV5-6
TGTGCCAGCAGCTTAGTACAGCAAGAGACCCAGTACTTC | CASSLVQQETQYF | - | - | TRBJ2-5 | TRBV7-2
TGTGCCAGCAGCTTGGACCAGGAGCGGCGATCTACCCAGTACTTC | CASSLDQERRSTQYF | - | - | TRBJ2-5 | TRBV5-5
TGTGCCAGCAGTTACAATGGGGGGGGTAGGCAGCCCCAGCATTTT | CASSYNGGGRQPQHF | - | once | TRBJ1-5 | TRBV6-2/TRBV6-3
TGCGCCAGCAGCTTGGGGACAGGGGAAAAACTGTTTTTT | CASSLGTGEKLFF | TRBD1 | - | TRBJ1-4 | TRBV5-1
TGCGCCAGCAGCTTGGCCGCTAGATCATCCTACAATGAGCAGTTCTTC | CASSLAARSSYNEQFF | - | - | TRBJ2-1 | TRBV5-1
TGTGCCGCGACAGGGGGTCTGAACACTGAAGCTTTCTTT | CAATGGLNTEAFF | TRBD1 | - | TRBJ1-1 | TRBV28
TGTGCCAGCAGTTACGCCCCTAGAGCTGAGCAGTTCTTC | CASSYAPRAEQFF | - | few | TRBJ2-1 | TRBV6-2/TRBV6-3